Below, one T cell receptor beta chain is given with its context. Its antigen remains unknown. This sample is drawn from a study of siplizumab effects on memory and regulatory T cells. Assays examined about 10^5 TCR templates per sample. Clones were sequenced by immunoSEQ multiplex PCR, and TCRdb holds only the in-frame ones, with some missing. The sample contains 100,000 or so clones, approximately 94% of which appear only once. Study results and caveats: Solely a minor proportion of alloreactive clones could be assigned to unstimulated subsets. Naive T cells looked more diverse than memory cells, and they looked like major contributors to the alloresponse.

V lost 2 bases and J lost 4; bases outside the gene matches: 3. Germline values: CDR1 SGHRS, CDR2 YFSETQ. There are 15 residues in the CDR3. Material: Tregs sorted from blood. The clonotype was recovered from a human donor in good health. The V gene is TRBV5-1, the J gene TRBJ2-2; 9 bases align to TRBD2. The CDR3, as DNA: TGCGCCAGCAGCTTTAGCGGGAGTGGCACCGGGGAGCTGTTTTTT. This sequence encodes CASSFSGSGTGELFF.